Following are 5 T cell receptor beta chains from one sample sequenced in a study of graft-versus-host responses after intestinal transplantation. Data came from immunoSEQ multiplex PCR; TCRdb stores just in-frame clones and leaves some out. The top ten hold roughly 0.8% of the sample, which has 90,000 or so clones, around 84% seen once. What these receptors recognize is not known. Sequenced material: unstimulated CD4+ T cells sorted from spleen or lymph node cells, taken before intestinal transplant. Receptors were obtained from a human donor who received an intestinal transplant.

This chain uses TRBV7-2 with TRBJ1-2; D is unclear. Germline CDR1 is SGHTA and CDR2 is FQGNSA. V shed 1 base and J shed 5 bases, with 5 bases lying between them. The CDR3 is 12 amino acids. As DNA, the CDR3 is TGTGCCAGCAGCTTAGGAGGTTATGGCTACACCTTC. Translation: CASSLGGYGYTF.

The chain combines TRBV30 with TRBJ1-3; TRBD1 matches at 8 bases. Losses at the gene ends were 5 bases for V and 0 bases for J; bases not matched to a gene: 3. Germline CDR1 and CDR2: GTSNPN and SVGIG (reference sequence). The CDR3 is made up of 14 amino acids. The CDR3 DNA follows: TGTGCCTGGGACAGGGGAAGCTCTGGAAACACCATATATTTT. Translating it yields CAWDRGSSGNTIYF.

The chain couples TRBV28 to TRBJ1-2, with a weak D call TRBD1 (5 bases). The CDR3 has 16 residues. Germline CDR1 is MDHEN and CDR2 is SYDVKM. Trimming cost V 2 bases and J 7 bases, with 20 bases left between them. CDR3 coding DNA: TGTGCCAGCAGTTTAGCCCTGGTCGGTCAGGGAATTGGCTACACCTTC. This sequence encodes CASSLALVGQGIGYTF.

The chain carries TRBV7-9 and TRBJ2-2; TRBD1 aligns across 9 bases. The V segment lost 0 bases and the J segment 5 bases; nucleotides outside the gene matches: 10. CDR3 length equals 18 residues. Looked up from germline, CDR1 is SEHNR and CDR2 is FQNEAQ (reference sequence). This CDR3 reads CASSLAPMGQGKTGELFF. The CDR3 DNA reads TGTGCCAGCAGCTTAGCCCCGATGGGACAGGGAAAAACCGGGGAGCTGTTTTTT.

J is TRBJ2-7 and V is TRBV7-2; 15 bases agree with TRBD2. After removal of 5 bases from V and 5 bases from J, the junction contained 7 bases not matched to a gene. Germline lookup yields CDR1 SGHTA and CDR2 FQGNSA. This CDR3 contains 16 residues. The CDR3 sequence: CASSLGLAGGRDEQYF. In DNA form, the CDR3 reads TGTGCCAGCAGCCTGGGACTAGCGGGAGGACGAGACGAGCAGTACTTC. The whole variable domain, remainder taken from reference TRBV7-2 and TRBJ2-7, is GAGVSQSPSNKVTEKGKDVELRCDPISGHTALYWYRQSLGQGLEFLIYFQGNSAPDKSGLPSDRFSAERTGGSVSTLTIQRTQQEDSAVYLCASSLGLAGGRDEQYFGPGTRLTVT.